The source of this T cell receptor (beta chain) is a study of cytomegalovirus exposure and HLA in healthy donors. Study information: Earlier findings included approximately 120 million unique TCR beta sequences obtained from 180 million or so T cells. Study-level points and caveats: Trimming of TCR beta V- and J-genes showed a link, identified in a later analysis, to a missense DCLRE1C variant. Reportedly, cytomegalovirus status was diagnosed with high sensitivity and specificity. The authors later found HLA-associated TCR beta chains more clonally expanded than equally common others.

The CDR3 consists of 18 residues. The trim removed 4 bases at V and 3 bases at J, leaving 8 bases unmatched. Germline lookup yields CDR1 SGHRS and CDR2 YFSETQ. A note on this clone: What it recognizes is unknown.

The primer mix had 60 Vbeta and 13 Jbeta primers. TCRdb's copy holds only in-frame clones and misses some; the assay was immunoSEQ multiplex PCR. Altogether under 200,000 clones are present, about 85% being singletons, with the ten largest covering less than 2%. The material sequenced was PBMCs. The source is a young man in good health and CMV-seronegative. The rearrangement links TRBV5-1 to TRBJ2-2; TRBD2 agrees at 14 bases. CDR3 loop: CASSGWTSGGSYTGELFF. In nucleotides, the CDR3 is TGCGCCAGCAGCGGATGGACTAGCGGGGGGTCCTACACCGGGGAGCTGTTTTTT.